This T cell receptor (beta chain) was sequenced for a study of blood T cell repertoires in COVID-19. V was clipped by 5 bases and J by 2 bases; unmatched bases: 5. This CDR3 is built from 14 residues. In germline, CDR1 is MNHEY, CDR2 SVGEGT. Profiling relied on immunoSEQ multiplex PCR, and the TCRdb table lists in-frame clones only, not all of them. The table lists 100,000 or so clones, 82% of them singletons. The chain recombines TRBV6-2 or TRBV6-3 with TRBJ2-7; 8 positions match TRBD2. This sequence originates from a man at least 80 years old with acute or convalescent COVID-19. Sequencing used peripheral blood. This chain's CDR3 is CASSQREITYEQYF. The DNA for the CDR3 is TGTGCCAGCAGTCAGCGGGAGATTACCTACGAGCAGTACTTC.